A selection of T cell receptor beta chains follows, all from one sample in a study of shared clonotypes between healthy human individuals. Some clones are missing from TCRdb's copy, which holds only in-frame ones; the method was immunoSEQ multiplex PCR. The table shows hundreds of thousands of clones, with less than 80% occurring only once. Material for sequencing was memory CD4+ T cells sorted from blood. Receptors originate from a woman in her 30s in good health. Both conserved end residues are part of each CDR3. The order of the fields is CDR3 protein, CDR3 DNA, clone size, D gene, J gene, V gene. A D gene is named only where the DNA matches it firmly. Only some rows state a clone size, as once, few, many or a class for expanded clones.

CDR3aa: CASSPLASSYEQYF; CDR3nt: TGTGCCAGCAGCCCGCTAGCGTCTAGCTACGAGCAGTACTTC; abundance: .; d_gene: .; j_gene: TRBJ2-7; v_gene: TRBV7-3
CDR3aa: CASSHSRLAGGAETQYF; CDR3nt: TGTGCCAGCAGCCACTCAAGACTAGCGGGAGGCGCAGAGACCCAGTACTTC; abundance: .; d_gene: TRBD2; j_gene: TRBJ2-5; v_gene: TRBV7-9
CDR3aa: CASSNYEQYF; CDR3nt: TGTGCCAGCAGTAATTACGAGCAGTACTTC; abundance: once; d_gene: .; j_gene: TRBJ2-7; v_gene: TRBV7-3
CDR3aa: CATSRGNQPQHF; CDR3nt: TGTGCTACATCCAGGGGAAATCAGCCCCAGCATTTT; abundance: .; d_gene: .; j_gene: TRBJ1-5; v_gene: TRBV7-9
CDR3aa: CATLPNGQETQYF; CDR3nt: TGTGCCACCCTCCCCAATGGGCAAGAGACCCAGTACTTC; abundance: many; d_gene: .; j_gene: TRBJ2-5; v_gene: TRBV19
CDR3aa: CAISESPRNSLFF; CDR3nt: TGTGCCATCAGTGAGTCCCCGCGGAACTCGTTGTTCTTC; abundance: .; d_gene: .; j_gene: TRBJ2-1; v_gene: TRBV10-3
CDR3aa: CASSLSANTEAFF; CDR3nt: TGTGCCAGCAGTTTATCGGCGAACACTGAAGCTTTCTTT; abundance: few; d_gene: .; j_gene: TRBJ1-1; v_gene: TRBV28
CDR3aa: CATNPTGVSGVEQYF; CDR3nt: TGTGCCACTAATCCGACAGGGGTCTCGGGGGTCGAGCAGTACTTC; abundance: .; d_gene: TRBD1; j_gene: TRBJ2-7; v_gene: TRBV19
CDR3aa: CASSLTGTRAYEQYF; CDR3nt: TGTGCCAGCAGCTTGACCGGGACTAGGGCCTACGAGCAGTACTTC; abundance: once; d_gene: TRBD2; j_gene: TRBJ2-7; v_gene: TRBV5-6
CDR3aa: CASSLDRNYEQYF; CDR3nt: TGTGCCAGCAGCTTGGACAGAAACTACGAGCAGTACTTC; abundance: few; d_gene: .; j_gene: TRBJ2-7; v_gene: TRBV7-2
CDR3aa: CASSSSTDSGNTIYF; CDR3nt: TGTGCCAGCAGTTCCTCGACCGACTCTGGAAACACCATATATTTT; abundance: .; d_gene: .; j_gene: TRBJ1-3; v_gene: TRBV28
CDR3aa: CASSEEVGRGVYEQYF; CDR3nt: TGTGCCAGCAGTGAAGAAGTGGGCAGGGGCGTATACGAGCAGTACTTC; abundance: .; d_gene: .; j_gene: TRBJ2-7; v_gene: TRBV6-1
CDR3aa: CATRDRGSINQPQHF; CDR3nt: TGTGCCACCCGGGACAGGGGTTCTATCAATCAGCCCCAGCATTTT; abundance: .; d_gene: TRBD1; j_gene: TRBJ1-5; v_gene: TRBV19
CDR3aa: CASSLGGTGELFF; CDR3nt: TGTGCCAGCAGCCTAGGAGGGACCGGGGAGCTGTTTTTT; abundance: many; d_gene: .; j_gene: TRBJ2-2; v_gene: TRBV9
CDR3aa: CASSLVGDTQYF; CDR3nt: TGCGCCAGCAGCTTGGTCGGGGATACGCAGTATTTT; abundance: few; d_gene: .; j_gene: TRBJ2-3; v_gene: TRBV5-1
CDR3aa: CASKGTARSNQPQHF; CDR3nt: TGTGCCAGCAAGGGGACAGCGCGAAGCAATCAGCCCCAGCATTTT; abundance: .; d_gene: TRBD1; j_gene: TRBJ1-5; v_gene: TRBV2
CDR3aa: CASTARTRAITNTGELFF; CDR3nt: TGTGCCAGTACCGCCCGGACGAGGGCAATCACGAACACCGGGGAGCTGTTTTTT; abundance: few; d_gene: .; j_gene: TRBJ2-2; v_gene: TRBV19
CDR3aa: CASSIYTNYGYTF; CDR3nt: TGTGCCAGTAGTATCTACACTAACTATGGCTACACCTTC; abundance: .; d_gene: .; j_gene: TRBJ1-2; v_gene: TRBV19
CDR3aa: CASSSGQGQTQYF; CDR3nt: TGTGCCAGCAGCTCGGGACAGGGCCAGACCCAGTACTTC; abundance: .; d_gene: TRBD1; j_gene: TRBJ2-5; v_gene: TRBV28
CDR3aa: CVRSPRQTPDTQYF; CDR3nt: TGTGTCAGAAGCCCTCGACAGACCCCAGATACGCAGTATTTT; abundance: .; d_gene: .; j_gene: TRBJ2-3; v_gene: TRBV7-5
CDR3aa: CASSESNSGETQYF; CDR3nt: TGCGCCAGCAGTGAGTCTAATAGCGGAGAGACCCAGTACTTC; abundance: .; d_gene: .; j_gene: TRBJ2-5; v_gene: TRBV10-1
CDR3aa: CASSQDSLAGAHTGELFF; CDR3nt: TGTGCCAGCAGCCAAGATTCCCTAGCGGGGGCCCACACCGGGGAGCTGTTTTTT; abundance: .; d_gene: TRBD2; j_gene: TRBJ2-2; v_gene: TRBV14
CDR3aa: CSVEWASLGTDTQYF; CDR3nt: TGCAGCGTTGAATGGGCTAGCCTGGGGACAGATACGCAGTATTTT; abundance: many; d_gene: .; j_gene: TRBJ2-3; v_gene: TRBV29-1
CDR3aa: CASSPGTAYEQYF; CDR3nt: TGTGCCAGCTCACCAGGGACGGCTTACGAGCAGTACTTC; abundance: .; d_gene: .; j_gene: TRBJ2-7; v_gene: TRBV18
CDR3aa: CASSPWAGIGNEQYF; CDR3nt: TGTGCCAGCTCACCCTGGGCGGGAATAGGGAACGAGCAGTACTTC; abundance: .; d_gene: .; j_gene: TRBJ2-7; v_gene: TRBV18
CDR3aa: CASSLGVSGRAKDYEQYF; CDR3nt: TGTGCCAGCAGCTTAGGGGTGAGCGGGAGGGCCAAGGACTACGAGCAGTACTTC; abundance: .; d_gene: TRBD2; j_gene: TRBJ2-7; v_gene: TRBV11-2
CDR3aa: CASSTDRGTYNEQFF; CDR3nt: TGTGCCAGCAGCACCGACAGGGGTACCTACAATGAGCAGTTCTTC; abundance: .; d_gene: TRBD1; j_gene: TRBJ2-1; v_gene: TRBV7-2
CDR3aa: CASSWMTGNQPQHF; CDR3nt: TGTGCCAGCAGCTGGATGACAGGGAATCAGCCCCAGCATTTT; abundance: few; d_gene: TRBD1; j_gene: TRBJ1-5; v_gene: TRBV5-5
CDR3aa: CASSQGGSSYEQYF; CDR3nt: TGTGCCAGCAGCCAAGGAGGGAGCTCCTACGAGCAGTACTTC; abundance: .; d_gene: .; j_gene: TRBJ2-7; v_gene: TRBV4-2
CDR3aa: CASSRVHSSYNEQFF; CDR3nt: TGTGCCAGCAGCAGGGTCCACAGCTCCTACAATGAGCAGTTCTTC; abundance: .; d_gene: .; j_gene: TRBJ2-1; v_gene: TRBV5-4
CDR3aa: CASSLGQGAFETQYF; CDR3nt: TGTGCCAGTAGCCTGGGACAGGGGGCATTTGAGACCCAGTACTTC; abundance: few; d_gene: TRBD1; j_gene: TRBJ2-5; v_gene: TRBV19
CDR3aa: CASSLGGSEQYF; CDR3nt: TGCGCCAGCAGCTTGGGCGGGTCCGAGCAGTACTTC; abundance: once; d_gene: .; j_gene: TRBJ2-7; v_gene: TRBV5-1
CDR3aa: CASSTTSGTDTQYF; CDR3nt: TGTGCCAGCAGCACGACTAGCGGCACAGATACGCAGTATTTT; abundance: .; d_gene: TRBD2; j_gene: TRBJ2-3; v_gene: TRBV11-2
CDR3aa: CASSTIASSSYEQYF; CDR3nt: TGTGCCAGTAGTACCATAGCGAGCAGCTCCTACGAGCAGTACTTC; abundance: .; d_gene: .; j_gene: TRBJ2-7; v_gene: TRBV19